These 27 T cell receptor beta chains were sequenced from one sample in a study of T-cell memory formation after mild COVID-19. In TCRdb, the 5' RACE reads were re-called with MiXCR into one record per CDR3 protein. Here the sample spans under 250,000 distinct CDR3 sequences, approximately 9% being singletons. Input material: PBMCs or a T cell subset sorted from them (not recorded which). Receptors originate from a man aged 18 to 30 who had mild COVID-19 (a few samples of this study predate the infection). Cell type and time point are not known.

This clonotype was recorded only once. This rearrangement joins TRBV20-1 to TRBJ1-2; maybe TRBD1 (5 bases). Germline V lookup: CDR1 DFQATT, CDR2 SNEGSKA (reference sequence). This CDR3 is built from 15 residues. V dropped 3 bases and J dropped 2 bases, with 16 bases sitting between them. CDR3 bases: TGCAGTGCTAGGAGGAGTACAGGACCGAACTATGGCTACACCTTC. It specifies CSARRSTGPNYGYTF.

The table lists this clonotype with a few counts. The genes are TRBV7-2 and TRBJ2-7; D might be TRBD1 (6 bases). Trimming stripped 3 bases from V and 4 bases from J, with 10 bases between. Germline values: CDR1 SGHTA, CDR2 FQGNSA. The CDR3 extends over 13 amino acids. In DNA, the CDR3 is TGTGCCAGCAGCTTCCTACAGGGTTACGAGCAGTACTTC. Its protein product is CASSFLQGYEQYF.

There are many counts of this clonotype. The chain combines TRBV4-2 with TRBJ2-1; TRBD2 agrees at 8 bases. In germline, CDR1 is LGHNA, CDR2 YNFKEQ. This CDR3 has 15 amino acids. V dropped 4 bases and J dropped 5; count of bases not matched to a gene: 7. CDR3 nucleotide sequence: TGTGCCAGCAGCCTCGAGCGGGGGAGTAACAATGAGCAGTTCTTC. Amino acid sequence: CASSLERGSNNEQFF.

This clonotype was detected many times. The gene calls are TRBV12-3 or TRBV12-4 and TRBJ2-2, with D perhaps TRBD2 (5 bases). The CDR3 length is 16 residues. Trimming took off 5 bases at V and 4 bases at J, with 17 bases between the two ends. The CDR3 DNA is TGTGCCAGCAGTCCTAGGAGACTCCGGGGCACCGGGGAGCTGTTTTTT. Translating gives CASSPRRLRGTGELFF.

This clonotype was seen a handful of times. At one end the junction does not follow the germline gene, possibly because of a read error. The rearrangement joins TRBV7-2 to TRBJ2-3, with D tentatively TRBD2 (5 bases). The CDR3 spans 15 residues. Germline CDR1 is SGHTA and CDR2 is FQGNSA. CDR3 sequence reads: CASSLAPGSTDTQYF. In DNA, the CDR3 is TGTGCCAGCAGTTTAGCCCCGGGGAGCACAGATACGCAGTATTTT.

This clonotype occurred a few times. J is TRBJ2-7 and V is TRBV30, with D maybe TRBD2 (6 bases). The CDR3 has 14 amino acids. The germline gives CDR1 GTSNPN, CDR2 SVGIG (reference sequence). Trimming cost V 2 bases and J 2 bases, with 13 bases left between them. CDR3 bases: TGTGCCTGGAGTCCCGGGACTCTGGCCTACGAGCAGTACTTC. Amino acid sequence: CAWSPGTLAYEQYF.

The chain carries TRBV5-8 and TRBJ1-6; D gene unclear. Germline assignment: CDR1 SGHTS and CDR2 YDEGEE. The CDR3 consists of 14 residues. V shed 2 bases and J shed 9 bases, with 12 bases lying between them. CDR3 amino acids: CASSLIGFGSPLHF. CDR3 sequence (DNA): TGTGCCAGCAGCTTAATTGGATTCGGTTCACCCCTCCACTTT.

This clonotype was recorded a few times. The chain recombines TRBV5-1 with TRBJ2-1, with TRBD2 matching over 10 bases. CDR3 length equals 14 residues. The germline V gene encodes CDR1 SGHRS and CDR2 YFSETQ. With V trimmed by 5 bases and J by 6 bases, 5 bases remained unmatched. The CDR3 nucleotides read TGCGCCAGCAGGTCCGGGACTAGCGTCAATGAGCAGTTCTTC. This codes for CASRSGTSVNEQFF.

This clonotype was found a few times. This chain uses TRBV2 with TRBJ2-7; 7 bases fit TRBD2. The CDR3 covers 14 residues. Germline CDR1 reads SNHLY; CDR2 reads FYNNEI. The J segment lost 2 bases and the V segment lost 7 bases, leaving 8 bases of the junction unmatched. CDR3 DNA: TGTGCCAGCACCTCGTGGGCGGGGGCCTACGAGCAGTACTTC. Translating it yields CASTSWAGAYEQYF.

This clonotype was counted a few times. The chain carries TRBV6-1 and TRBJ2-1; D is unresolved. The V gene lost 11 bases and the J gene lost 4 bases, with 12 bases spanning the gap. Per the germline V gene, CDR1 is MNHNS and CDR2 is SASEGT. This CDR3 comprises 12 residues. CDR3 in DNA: TGTGCCGAGCAGGACGGGTACAATGAGCAGTTCTTC. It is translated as CAEQDGYNEQFF.

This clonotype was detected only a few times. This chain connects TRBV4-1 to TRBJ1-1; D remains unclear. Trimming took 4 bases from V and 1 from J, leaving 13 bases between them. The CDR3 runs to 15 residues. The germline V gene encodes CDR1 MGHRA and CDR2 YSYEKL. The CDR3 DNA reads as TGCGCCAGCAGCCCCCTAGGGTGGCGGAACACTGAAGCTTTCTTT. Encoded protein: CASSPLGWRNTEAFF.

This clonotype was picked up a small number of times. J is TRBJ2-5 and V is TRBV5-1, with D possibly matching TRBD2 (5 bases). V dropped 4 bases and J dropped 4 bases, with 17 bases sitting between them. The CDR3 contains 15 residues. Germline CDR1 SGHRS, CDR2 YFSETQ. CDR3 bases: TGCGCCAGCAGCGTCAATAGCGTCATTCGAGAGACCCAGTACTTC. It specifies CASSVNSVIRETQYF. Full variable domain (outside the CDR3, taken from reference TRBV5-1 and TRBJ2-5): KAGVTQTPRYLIKTRGQQVTLSCSPISGHRSVSWYQQTPGQGLQFLFEYFSETQRNKGNFPGRFSGRQFSNSRSEMNVSTLELGDSALYLCASSVNSVIRETQYFGPGTRLLVL.

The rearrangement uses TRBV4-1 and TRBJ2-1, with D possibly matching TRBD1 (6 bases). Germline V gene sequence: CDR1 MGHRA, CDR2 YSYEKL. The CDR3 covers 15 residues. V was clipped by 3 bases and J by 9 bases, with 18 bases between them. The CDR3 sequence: CASSQGTGYDGEQFF. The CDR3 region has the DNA TGCGCCAGCAGCCAGGGTACAGGGTATGACGGTGAGCAGTTCTTC.

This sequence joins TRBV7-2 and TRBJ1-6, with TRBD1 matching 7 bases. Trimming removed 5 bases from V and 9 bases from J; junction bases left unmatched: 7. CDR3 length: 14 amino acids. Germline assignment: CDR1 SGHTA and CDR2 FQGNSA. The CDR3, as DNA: TGTGCCAGCAGCGAGACCGGGACAGTTTCACCCCTCCACTTT. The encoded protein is CASSETGTVSPLHF. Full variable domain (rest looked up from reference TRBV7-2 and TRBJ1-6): GAGVSQSPSNKVTEKGKDVELRCDPISGHTALYWYRQSLGQGLEFLIYFQGNSAPDKSGLPSDRFSAERTGGSVSTLTIQRTQQEDSAVYLCASSETGTVSPLHFGNGTRLTVT.

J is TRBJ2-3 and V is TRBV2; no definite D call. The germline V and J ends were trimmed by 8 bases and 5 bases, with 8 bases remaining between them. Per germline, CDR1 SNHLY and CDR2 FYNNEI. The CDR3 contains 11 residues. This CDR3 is CASALIDTQYF. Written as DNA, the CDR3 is TGTGCCAGCGCCCTGATAGATACGCAGTATTTT.

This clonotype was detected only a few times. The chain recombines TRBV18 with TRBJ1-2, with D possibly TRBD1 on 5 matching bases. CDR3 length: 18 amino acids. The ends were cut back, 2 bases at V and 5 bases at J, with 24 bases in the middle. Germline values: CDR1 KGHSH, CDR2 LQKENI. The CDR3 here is CASSPSPPGGRNLYGYTF. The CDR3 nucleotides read TGTGCCAGCTCACCAAGCCCTCCGGGGGGACGAAACCTATATGGCTACACCTTC.

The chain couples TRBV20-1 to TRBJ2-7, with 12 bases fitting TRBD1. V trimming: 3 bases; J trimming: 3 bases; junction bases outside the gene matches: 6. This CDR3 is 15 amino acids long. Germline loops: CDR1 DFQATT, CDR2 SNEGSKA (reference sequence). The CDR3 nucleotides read TGCAGTGCTAGTCCGGGGACAGGGGGCCACTACGAGCAGTACTTC. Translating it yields CSASPGTGGHYEQYF.

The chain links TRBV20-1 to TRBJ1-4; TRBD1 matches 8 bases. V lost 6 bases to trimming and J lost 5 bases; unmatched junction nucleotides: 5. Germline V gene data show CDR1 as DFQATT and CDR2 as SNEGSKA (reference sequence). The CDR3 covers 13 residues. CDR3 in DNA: TGCAGTGCACGGACAGGGCCAAATGAAAAACTGTTTTTT. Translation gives CSARTGPNEKLFF.

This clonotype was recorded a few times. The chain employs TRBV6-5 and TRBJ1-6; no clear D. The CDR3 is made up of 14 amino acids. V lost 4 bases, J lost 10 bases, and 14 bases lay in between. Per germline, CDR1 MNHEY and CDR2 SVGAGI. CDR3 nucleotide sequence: TGTGCCAGCAGTTCCTCCCGCCAGAGGTCACCCCTCCACTTT. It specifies CASSSSRQRSPLHF.

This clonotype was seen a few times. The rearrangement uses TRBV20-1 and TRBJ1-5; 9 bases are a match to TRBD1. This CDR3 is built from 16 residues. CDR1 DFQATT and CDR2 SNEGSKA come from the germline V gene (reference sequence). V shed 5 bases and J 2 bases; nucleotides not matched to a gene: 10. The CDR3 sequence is CSAHGAQGARNQPQHF. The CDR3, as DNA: TGCAGTGCTCACGGAGCACAGGGGGCGCGCAATCAGCCCCAGCATTTT.

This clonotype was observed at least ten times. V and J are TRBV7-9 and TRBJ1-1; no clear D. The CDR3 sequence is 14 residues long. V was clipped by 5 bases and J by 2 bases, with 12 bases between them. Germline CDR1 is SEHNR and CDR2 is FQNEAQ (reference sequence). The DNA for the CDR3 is TGTGCCAGCAGCCGCGGACTCCTAAACACTGAAGCTTTCTTT. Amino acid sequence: CASSRGLLNTEAFF. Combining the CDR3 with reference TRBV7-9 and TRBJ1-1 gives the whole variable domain DTGVSQNPRHKITKRGQNVTFRCDPISEHNRLYWYRQTLGQGPEFLTYFQNEAQLEKSRLLSDRFSAERPKGSFSTLEIQRTEQGDSAMYLCASSRGLLNTEAFFGQGTRLTVV.

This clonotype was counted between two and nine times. The CDR3 DNA reads TGTGCCAGCAGTTTATTCGGTCCGGGACAGGGGGCGCCTGGGGCCAACGTCCTGACTTTC. Its translation: CASSLFGPGQGAPGANVLTF. V gene TRBV27 combines with J gene TRBJ2-6; 12 bases are shared with TRBD1. The trim removed 1 base at V and 2 bases at J, leaving 9 bases unmatched. The CDR3 extends over 20 amino acids. Germline V lookup: CDR1 MNHEY, CDR2 SMNVEV (reference sequence).

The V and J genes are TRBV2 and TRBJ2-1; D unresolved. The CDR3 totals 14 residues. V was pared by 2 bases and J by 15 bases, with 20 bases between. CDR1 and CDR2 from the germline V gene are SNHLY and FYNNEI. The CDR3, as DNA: TGTGCCAGCAGTGAAACGACAAACGCGGACGATCTGTTCTTC. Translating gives CASSETTNADDLFF. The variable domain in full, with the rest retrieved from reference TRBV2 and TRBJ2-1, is EPEVTQTPSHQVTQMGQEVILRCVPISNHLYFYWYRQILGQKVEFLVSFYNNEISEKSEIFDDQFSVERPDGSNFTLKIRSTKLEDSAMYFCASSETTNADDLFFGPGTRLTVL.

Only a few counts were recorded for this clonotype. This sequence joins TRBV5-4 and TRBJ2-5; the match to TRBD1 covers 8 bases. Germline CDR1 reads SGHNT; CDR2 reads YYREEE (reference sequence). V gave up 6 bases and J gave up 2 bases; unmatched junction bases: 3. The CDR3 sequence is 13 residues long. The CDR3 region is CASNRQGQETQYF. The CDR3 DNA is TGTGCCAGCAATAGACAGGGGCAAGAGACCCAGTACTTC. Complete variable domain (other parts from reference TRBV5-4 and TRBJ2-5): ETGVTQSPTHLIKTRGQQVTLRCSSQSGHNTVSWYQQALGQGPQFIFQYYREEENGRGNFPPRFSGLQFPNYSSELNVNALELDDSALYLCASNRQGQETQYFGPGTRLLVL.

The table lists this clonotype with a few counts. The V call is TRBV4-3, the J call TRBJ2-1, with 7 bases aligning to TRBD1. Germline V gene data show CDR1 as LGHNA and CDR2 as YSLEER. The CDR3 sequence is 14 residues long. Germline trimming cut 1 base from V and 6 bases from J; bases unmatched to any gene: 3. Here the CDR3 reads CASSQVAGGNEQFF. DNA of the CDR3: TGCGCCAGCAGCCAAGTTGCAGGGGGCAATGAGCAGTTCTTC.

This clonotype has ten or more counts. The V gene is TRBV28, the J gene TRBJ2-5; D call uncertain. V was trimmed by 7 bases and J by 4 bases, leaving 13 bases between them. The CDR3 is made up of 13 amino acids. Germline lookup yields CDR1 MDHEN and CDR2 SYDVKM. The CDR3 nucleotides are TGTGCCAGCAACTTCCAAGCCCGAGAGACCCAGTACTTC. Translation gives CASNFQARETQYF.

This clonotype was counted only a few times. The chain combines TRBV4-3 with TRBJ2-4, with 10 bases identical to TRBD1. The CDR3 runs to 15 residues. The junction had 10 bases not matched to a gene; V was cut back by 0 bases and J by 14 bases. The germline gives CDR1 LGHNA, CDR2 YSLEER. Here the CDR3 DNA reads TGCGCCAGCAGCCAAGATTGGCCCGGGACAGGGGACGAGTACTTC. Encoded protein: CASSQDWPGTGDEYF.